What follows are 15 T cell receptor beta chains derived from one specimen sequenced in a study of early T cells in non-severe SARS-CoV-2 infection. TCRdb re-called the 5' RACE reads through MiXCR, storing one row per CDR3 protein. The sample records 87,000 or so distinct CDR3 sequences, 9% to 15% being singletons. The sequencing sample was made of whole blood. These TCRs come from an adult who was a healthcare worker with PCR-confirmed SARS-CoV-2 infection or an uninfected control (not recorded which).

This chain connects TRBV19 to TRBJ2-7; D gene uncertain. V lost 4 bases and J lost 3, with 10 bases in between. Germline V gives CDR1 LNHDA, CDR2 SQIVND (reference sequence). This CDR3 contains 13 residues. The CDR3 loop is CASSTGASYEQYF. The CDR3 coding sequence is TGTGCCAGTAGTACGGGCGCGAGCTACGAGCAGTACTTC.

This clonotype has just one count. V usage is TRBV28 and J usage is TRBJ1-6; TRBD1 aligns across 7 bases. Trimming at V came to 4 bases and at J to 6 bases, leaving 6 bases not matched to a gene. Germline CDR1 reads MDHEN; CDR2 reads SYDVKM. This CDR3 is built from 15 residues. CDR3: CASSSPGQTNSPLHF. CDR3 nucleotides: TGTGCCAGCAGTTCACCGGGACAGACTAATTCACCCCTCCACTTT.

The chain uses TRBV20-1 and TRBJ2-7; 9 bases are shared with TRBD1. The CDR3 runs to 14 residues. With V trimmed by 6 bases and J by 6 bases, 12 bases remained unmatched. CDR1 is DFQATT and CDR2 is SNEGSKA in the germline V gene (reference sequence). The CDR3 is CSAFGGTGNFEQYF. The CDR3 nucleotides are TGCAGTGCCTTCGGGGGGACAGGGAACTTCGAGCAGTACTTC.

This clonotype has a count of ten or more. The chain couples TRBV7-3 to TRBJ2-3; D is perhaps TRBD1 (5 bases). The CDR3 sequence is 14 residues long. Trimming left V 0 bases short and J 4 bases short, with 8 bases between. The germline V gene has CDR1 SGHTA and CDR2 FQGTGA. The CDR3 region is CASSLTLQADTQYF. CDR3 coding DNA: TGTGCCAGCAGCTTAACCCTACAGGCAGATACGCAGTATTTT.

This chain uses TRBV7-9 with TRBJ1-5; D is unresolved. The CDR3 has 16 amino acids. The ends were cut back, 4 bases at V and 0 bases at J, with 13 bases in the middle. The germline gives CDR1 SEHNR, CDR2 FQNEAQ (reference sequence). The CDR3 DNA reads TGTGCCAGCAGCTCGAACACGGACTATAGCAATCAGCCCCAGCATTTT. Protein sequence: CASSSNTDYSNQPQHF.

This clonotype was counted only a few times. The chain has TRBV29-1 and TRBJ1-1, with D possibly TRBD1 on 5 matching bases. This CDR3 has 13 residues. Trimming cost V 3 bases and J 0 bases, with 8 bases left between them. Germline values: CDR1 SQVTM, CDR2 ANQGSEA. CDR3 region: CSVDWGMNTEAFF. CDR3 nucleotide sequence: TGCAGCGTTGACTGGGGGATGAACACTGAAGCTTTCTTT. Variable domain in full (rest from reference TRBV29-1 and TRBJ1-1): SAVISQKPSRDICQRGTSLTIQCQVDSQVTMMFWYRQQPGQSLTLIATANQGSEATYESGFVIDKFPISRPNLTFSTLTVSNMSPEDSSIYLCSVDWGMNTEAFFGQGTRLTVV.

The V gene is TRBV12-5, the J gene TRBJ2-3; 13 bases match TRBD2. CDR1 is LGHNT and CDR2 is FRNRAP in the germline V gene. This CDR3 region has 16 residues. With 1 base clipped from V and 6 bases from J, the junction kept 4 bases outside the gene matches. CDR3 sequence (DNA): TGTGCTAGTGGTTTGGGGACTAGCGGGAGTTTGGATACGCAGTATTTT. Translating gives CASGLGTSGSLDTQYF.

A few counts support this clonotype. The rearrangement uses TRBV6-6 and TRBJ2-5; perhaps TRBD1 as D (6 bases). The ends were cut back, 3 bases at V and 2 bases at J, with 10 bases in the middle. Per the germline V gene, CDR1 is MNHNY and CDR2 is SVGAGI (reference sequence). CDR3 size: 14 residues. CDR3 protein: CASSYRQGQETQYF. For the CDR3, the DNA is TGTGCCAGCAGTTATAGGCAGGGGCAAGAGACCCAGTACTTC.

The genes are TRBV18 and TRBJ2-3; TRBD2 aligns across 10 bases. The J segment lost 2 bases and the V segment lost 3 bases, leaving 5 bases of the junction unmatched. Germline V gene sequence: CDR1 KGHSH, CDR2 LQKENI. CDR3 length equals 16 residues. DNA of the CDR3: TGTGCCAGCTCACCTGGACTAGCGGCTTCCACAGATACGCAGTATTTT. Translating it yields CASSPGLAASTDTQYF.

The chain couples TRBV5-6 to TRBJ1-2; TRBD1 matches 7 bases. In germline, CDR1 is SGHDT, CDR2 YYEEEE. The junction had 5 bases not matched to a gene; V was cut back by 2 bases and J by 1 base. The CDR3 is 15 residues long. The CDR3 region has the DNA TGTGCCAGCAGCTTAAGGGACAGCCGTAACTATGGCTACACCTTC. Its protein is CASSLRDSRNYGYTF. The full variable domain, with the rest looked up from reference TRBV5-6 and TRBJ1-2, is DAGVTQSPTHLIKTRGQQVTLRCSPKSGHDTVSWYQQALGQGPQFIFQYYEEEERQRGNFPDRFSGHQFPNYSSELNVNALLLGDSALYLCASSLRDSRNYGYTFGSGTRLTVV.

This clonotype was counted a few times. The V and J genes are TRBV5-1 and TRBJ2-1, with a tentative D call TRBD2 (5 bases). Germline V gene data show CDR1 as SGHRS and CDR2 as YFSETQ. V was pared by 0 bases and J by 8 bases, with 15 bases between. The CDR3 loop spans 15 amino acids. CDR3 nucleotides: TGCGCCAGCAGCTTGGGGACTCGCGGTAGGGATGAGCAGTTCTTC. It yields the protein CASSLGTRGRDEQFF.

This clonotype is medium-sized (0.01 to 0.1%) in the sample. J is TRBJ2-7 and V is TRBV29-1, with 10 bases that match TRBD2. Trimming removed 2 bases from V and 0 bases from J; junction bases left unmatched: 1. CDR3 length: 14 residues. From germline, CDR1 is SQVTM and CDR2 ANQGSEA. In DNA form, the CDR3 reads TGCAGCGTTGAACTAGCGGGGGACTCCTACGAGCAGTACTTC. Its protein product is CSVELAGDSYEQYF.

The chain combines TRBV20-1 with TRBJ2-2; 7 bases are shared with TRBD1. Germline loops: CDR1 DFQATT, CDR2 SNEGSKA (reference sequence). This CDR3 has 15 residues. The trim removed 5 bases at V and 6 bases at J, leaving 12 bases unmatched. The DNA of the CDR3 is TGCAGTGCTGCCACCGACAGGGTGGTTCCCGGGGAGCTGTTTTTT. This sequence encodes CSAATDRVVPGELFF.

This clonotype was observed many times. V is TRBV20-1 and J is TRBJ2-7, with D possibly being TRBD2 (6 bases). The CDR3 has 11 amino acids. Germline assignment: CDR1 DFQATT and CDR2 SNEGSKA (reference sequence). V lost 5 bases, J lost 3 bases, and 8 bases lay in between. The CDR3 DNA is TGCAGTGCTTCGGGACTCTACGAGCAGTACTTC. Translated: CSASGLYEQYF.

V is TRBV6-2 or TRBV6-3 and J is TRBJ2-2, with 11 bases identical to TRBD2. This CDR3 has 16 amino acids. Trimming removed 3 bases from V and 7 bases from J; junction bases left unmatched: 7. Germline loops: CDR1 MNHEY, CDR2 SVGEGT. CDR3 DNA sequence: TGTGCCAGCAGTTATAGACTAGCGGGAATAGACGGGGAGCTGTTTTTT. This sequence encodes CASSYRLAGIDGELFF.